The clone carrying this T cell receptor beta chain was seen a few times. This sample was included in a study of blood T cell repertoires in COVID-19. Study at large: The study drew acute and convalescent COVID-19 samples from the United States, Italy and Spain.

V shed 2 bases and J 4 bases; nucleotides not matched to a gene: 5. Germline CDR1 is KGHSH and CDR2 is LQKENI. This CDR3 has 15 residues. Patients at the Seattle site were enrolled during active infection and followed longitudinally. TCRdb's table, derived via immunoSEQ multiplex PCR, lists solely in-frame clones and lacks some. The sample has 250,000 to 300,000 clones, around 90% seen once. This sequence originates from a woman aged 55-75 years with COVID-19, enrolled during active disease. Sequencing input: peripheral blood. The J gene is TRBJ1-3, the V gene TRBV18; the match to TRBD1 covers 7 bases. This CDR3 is CASSPTTGSGNTIYF. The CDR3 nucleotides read TGTGCCAGCTCACCAACGACAGGGTCCGGAAACACCATATATTTT.